The clone carrying this TCR beta chain has just a few counts. As yet, its antigen is unknown. The data originate from a study of spatial heterogeneity in lung cancer. In the study overall: Available follow-up PBMC samples were sequenced, at a median of about two years post-resection.

Germline CDR1 is SGHAT and CDR2 is FQNNGV. This CDR3 is 14 amino acids long. Deletions cut 4 bases from V and 7 bases from J, with 14 bases between. Documented time point: blood at routine non-recurrence follow-up after resection. Unsorted whole RNA from tumor, nontumor lung or frozen PBMC underwent sequencing. Study outcomes and limitations: Blood showed ubiquitous tumor TCRs more often at resection than at routine follow-up.

In the library, each TCR cDNA molecule bore its own unique molecular identifier. TCRdb redid the calling of the 5' RACE reads with MiXCR, one entry per CDR3 protein. Here the sample spans 95,000 to 130,000 distinct CDR3 sequences, 12% being singletons. This chain joins TRBV11-2 and TRBJ1-5; D may be TRBD1 (6 bases). The sample in question was PBMCs, obtained at follow-up. This sequence originates from a male donor with early-stage non-small cell lung cancer. The CDR3 is CASSSRPGHQPQHF. The DNA for the CDR3 is TGTGCCAGCAGCTCGAGACCGGGACACCAGCCCCAGCATTTT. Complete variable domain (other parts from reference TRBV11-2 and TRBJ1-5): EAGVAQSPRYKIIEKRQSVAFWCNPISGHATLYWYQQILGQGPKLLIQFQNNGVVDDSQLPKDRFSAERLKGVDSTLKIQPAKLEDSAVYLCASSSRPGHQPQHFGDGTRLSIL.